These 7 T cell receptor beta chains originate from one sample sequenced in a study of cytomegalovirus exposure and HLA in healthy donors (dated by TCRdb to 2016 to 2017). The library came from the immunoSEQ multiplex PCR assay. For the multiplex PCR, a mixture combining 60 forward primers for TCR Vbeta segments and 13 reverse primers for TCR Jbeta segments was used. Drawn from immuneACCESS, this table holds only the in-frame rearrangements with V and J called that TCRdb kept. Clones are partly lost; checked studies trace under half to an unresolved V gene and leave the rest unexplained. Counted in this sample were about 52,000 clones; 50% to 70% of them appeared once. The ten largest account for roughly 10% of the sample. Sequenced input: PBMCs. These receptors all stem from a human donor in good health.

The rearrangement links TRBV6-5 to TRBJ1-1; D may be TRBD1 (6 bases). Germline V gene sequence: CDR1 MNHEY, CDR2 SVGAGI. This CDR3 comprises 13 residues. The V end was cut by 5 bases, the J end by 8 bases, with 15 bases between. The CDR3 loop reads CASSHREQTEAFF. In DNA, the CDR3 is TGTGCCAGCAGTCACAGGGAACAAACAGAAGCTTTCTTT.

CDR3 protein: CASSVQGDTEAFF. CDR3 coding DNA: TGTGCCAGCAGCGTACAGGGTGACACTGAAGCTTTCTTT. The rearrangement uses TRBV6-1 and TRBJ1-1, with D tentatively TRBD1 (6 bases). Deletions cut 6 bases from V and 3 bases from J, with 11 bases between. Germline V gene sequence: CDR1 MNHNS, CDR2 SASEGT. The CDR3 is 13 residues long.

The gene calls are TRBV7-9 and TRBJ2-7; 8 bases agree with TRBD1. Trimming took 0 bases from V and 5 from J; bases not matched to a gene: 3. CDR1 and CDR2 (germline): SEHNR, FQNEAQ (reference sequence). The CDR3 is 14 amino acids. CDR3 coding DNA: TGTGCCAGCAGCTTAGCACAGGGGGTCGACGAGCAGTACTTC. Its translation is CASSLAQGVDEQYF.

This clone was observed a few times. The chain combines TRBV6-6 with TRBJ1-2; unclear D gene. The CDR3 totals 14 residues. From germline, CDR1 is MNHNY and CDR2 SVGAGI (reference sequence). V lost 0 bases and J 0 bases, leaving 5 bases between the germline ends. The CDR3 protein is CASSYSSANYGYTF. As DNA, the CDR3 is TGTGCCAGCAGTTACTCGTCGGCTAACTATGGCTACACCTTC.

The chain links TRBV30 to TRBJ2-7; possible D gene TRBD2, 7 bases. Germline CDR1 and CDR2: GTSNPN and SVGIG (reference sequence). CDR3 length equals 14 residues. V was cut by 2 bases and J by 2 bases, with 13 bases left in between. CDR3 sequence: CAWSIGGPPYEQYF. CDR3 bases: TGTGCCTGGAGTATCGGGGGGCCTCCCTACGAGCAGTACTTC.

This clone was detected only a few times. The rearrangement links TRBV5-1 to TRBJ2-1; 8 bases align to TRBD2. Trimming at V came to 5 bases and at J to 4 bases, leaving 14 bases not matched to a gene. Per the germline V gene, CDR1 is SGHRS and CDR2 is YFSETQ. The CDR3 length is 17 residues. The CDR3 region has the DNA TGCGCCAGCAGACGTCGCGGTAGCGGGGACCCTTACAATGAGCAGTTCTTC. The encoded protein is CASRRRGSGDPYNEQFF.

The genes are TRBV19 and TRBJ2-2; TRBD1 agrees at 7 bases. V trimming: 5 bases; J trimming: 6 bases; junction bases outside the gene matches: 18. CDR1 LNHDA and CDR2 SQIVND come from the germline V gene (reference sequence). The CDR3 is 18 residues long. The CDR3: CASSRGFQGVGFAGELFF. In nucleotides, the CDR3 is TGTGCCAGTAGTCGAGGATTTCAGGGGGTAGGATTTGCCGGGGAGCTGTTTTTT.